This section outlines one TCR beta chain sequence together with its context. Source study methods: For nucleated cells, counts were estimated from reference gene primer amplification. The protocol was immunoSEQ multiplex PCR, while the TCRdb copy is restricted to in-frame clones and leaves out a portion. V and J calls and clone size are given by that table; D and trimming were obtained from the DNA. This table has about 140,000 clones, 70% to 90% appearing once. Germline values: CDR1 MDHEN, CDR2 SYDVKM. V shed 6 bases and J 4 bases; nucleotides not matched to a gene: 6. This CDR3 region has 15 residues. The data stem from a study of blood T cell repertoires in COVID-19. Turning to the study itself: There were acute and convalescent COVID-19 samples, and they came from the United States, Italy and Spain. T cells, B-cell-depleted T cells, or PBMCs provided the cDNA or gDNA that served as material.

The V gene is TRBV28, the J gene TRBJ2-1; 10 bases match TRBD1. Sequenced input: peripheral blood. The sequence was collected from a woman aged 60-75 years with acute or convalescent COVID-19. CDR3 in amino acids: CASRSGQGWYNEQFF. DNA of the CDR3: TGTGCCAGCAGATCGGGACAGGGGTGGTACAATGAGCAGTTCTTC.